The sequence of this T cell receptor (beta chain) was determined in a study of T cell changes during pregnancy in multiple sclerosis. Only in-frame clones appear in the TCRdb table, and some are missing; sequencing was by immunoSEQ multiplex PCR. This table has about 100,000 clones, roughly nine tenths appearing once. Germline-derived CDR1 and CDR2 are SGHVS and FQNEAQ. This CDR3 region has 18 residues. V dropped 3 bases and J dropped 2 bases, with 22 bases sitting between them. Sample: peripheral blood, taken after pregnancy. The rearrangement links TRBV7-8 to TRBJ2-5; tentative D call: TRBD2 (6 bases). This sequence was found in a female donor with multiple sclerosis, enrolled in a pregnancy study. The CDR3 loop reads CASSLSWWGGALQETQYF. Written as DNA, the CDR3 is TGTGCCAGCAGCTTGTCCTGGTGGGGCGGGGCCCTTCAAGAGACCCAGTACTTC.